This T cell receptor beta chain was captured in a study of blood T cells in healthy people across ages. Through a sample-barcoded 5' primer and a J-beta primer mix, a second PCR was run for about 6 to 12 cycles. Each cDNA molecule was tagged by a template-switch adaptor with 12 random nucleotides. Each CDR3 protein gets one entry after TCRdb re-called the 5' RACE reads with MiXCR. The sample has about 730,000 distinct CDR3 sequences, roughly 41% seen once; the top ten hold 20%. The sequence came from a woman aged 55-75 years in good health. What was sequenced was blood.

The DNA for the CDR3 is TGCGCCAGCAGCAAGGGACAGGGTGGCACTGAAGCTTTCTTT. This codes for CASSKGQGGTEAFF. The chain carries TRBV5-1 and TRBJ1-1; TRBD1 agrees at 9 bases. The CDR3 contains 14 residues. V lost 4 bases, J lost 4 bases, and 5 bases stayed unmatched. Germline V lookup: CDR1 SGHRS, CDR2 YFSETQ. Supplemented by reference TRBV5-1 and TRBJ1-1, the full variable domain reads KAGVTQTPRYLIKTRGQQVTLSCSPISGHRSVSWYQQTPGQGLQFLFEYFSETQRNKGNFPGRFSGRQFSNSRSEMNVSTLELGDSALYLCASSKGQGGTEAFFGQGTRLTVV.